What follows describes a single TCR beta chain. The antigen is undetermined. Trimming shortened V by 6 bases and J by 2 bases, and 10 bases separated the two germline ends. The germline V gene has CDR1 ENHRY and CDR2 SYGVKD. The CDR3 spans 13 residues. This sample stems from a study of shared clonotypes between healthy human individuals. The study drew all its donors from Caucasian adults living in Nashville, Tennessee. Profiling relied on immunoSEQ multiplex PCR, and the TCRdb table lists in-frame clones only, not all of them. The sample holds 1 million to 1.3 million clones, roughly 74% seen once. Notes on the study in general: Measured sharing among donors was expected to vary with sequencing depth. Compared with memory subsets, naive subsets generally had larger estimated richness. The study's rarefaction showed incomplete sorted-subset sequencing despite large depth.

The sequence was obtained from a man in his late teens or twenties in good health. Some clones in this sample may be carry-over from other donors' samples. The specimen was memory CD4+ T cells from PBMCs. The subset denotes: CD45RA-negative fraction. This chain uses TRBV10-3 with TRBJ1-2; D might be TRBD1 (5 bases). The CDR3 loop reads CAISPGHNYGYTF. DNA of the CDR3: TGTGCCATCAGCCCAGGACACAACTATGGCTACACCTTC.